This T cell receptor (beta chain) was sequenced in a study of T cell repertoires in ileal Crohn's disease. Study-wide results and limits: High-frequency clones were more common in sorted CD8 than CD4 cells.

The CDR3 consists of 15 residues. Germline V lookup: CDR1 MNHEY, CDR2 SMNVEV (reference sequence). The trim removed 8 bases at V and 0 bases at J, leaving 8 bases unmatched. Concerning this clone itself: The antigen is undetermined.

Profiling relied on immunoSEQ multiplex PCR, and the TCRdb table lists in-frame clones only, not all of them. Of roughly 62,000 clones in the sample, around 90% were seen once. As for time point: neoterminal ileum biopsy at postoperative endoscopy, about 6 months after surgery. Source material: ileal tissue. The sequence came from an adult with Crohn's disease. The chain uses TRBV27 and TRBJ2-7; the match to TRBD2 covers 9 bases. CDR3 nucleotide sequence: TGTGCCAGCGGATCTAGCGGGAAAGGCTCCTACGAGCAGTACTTC. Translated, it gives CASGSSGKGSYEQYF.